This T cell receptor beta chain was found in a study of beta chain features in type 1 diabetes. Staining for CD45RO/CCR7/CD25/CD127/CD95/CD27 allowed sorting of CD4+ naive, central memory, regulatory and stem cell-like memory cells. Populations obtained by sorting all exceeded 95% purity. General study results and limits: Any PCR bias toward short templates would affect both groups alike. Naive, central memory and regulatory TCRB repertoires appeared more similar among patients than healthy donors.

V was clipped by 0 bases and J by 1 base; unmatched bases: 2. The CDR3 sequence is 15 residues long. Germline V gene sequence: CDR1 SGHRS, CDR2 YFSETQ. The isolated RNA, all of it, was reverse transcribed, so expressed TCRB transcripts were what got sequenced. Libraries were prepared by immunoSEQ multiplex PCR; TCRdb keeps only in-frame clonotypes and omits some of them. The table shows under 450,000 clones, with approximately 15% occurring only once. This clone was found a few times. Its antigen is not identified. This TCR derives from a young man in good health. Sequencing input: naive CD4+ T cells from blood. The genes are TRBV5-1 and TRBJ2-3; 7 bases match TRBD2. CDR3 sequence (DNA): TGCGCCAGCAGCTTGGATGGGAGGGGCACAGATACGCAGTATTTT. This encodes CASSLDGRGTDTQYF.